This T cell receptor (beta chain) emerged from a study of blood T cell repertoires in COVID-19. Study in general: The samples span acute and convalescent COVID-19 from the United States, Italy and Spain.

As originally analysed: Amplification with reference gene primers provided the estimates of nucleated cell counts. Produced via immunoSEQ multiplex PCR; TCRdb's table is partial and in-frame only. V and J calls and clone size are copied from that table; D and trimming were computed from the DNA. Of around 400,000 clones in the sample, 87% were seen once. The CDR3 is 14 residues long. Germline CDR1 reads LGHDT; CDR2 reads YNNKEL (reference sequence). J gave up 2 bases and V 7 bases, and 4 bases lay outside the gene matches. Sequenced material: peripheral blood. V and J are TRBV3-1 (or the pseudogene TRBV3-2) and TRBJ2-1; TRBD2 matches 8 bases. The clonotype was recovered from a woman in her twenties or thirties with COVID-19, enrolled during active disease. The CDR3 nucleotides are TGTGCCAGCACGCAGCGGGAGACCTACAATGAGCAGTTCTTC. Its translation: CASTQRETYNEQFF.